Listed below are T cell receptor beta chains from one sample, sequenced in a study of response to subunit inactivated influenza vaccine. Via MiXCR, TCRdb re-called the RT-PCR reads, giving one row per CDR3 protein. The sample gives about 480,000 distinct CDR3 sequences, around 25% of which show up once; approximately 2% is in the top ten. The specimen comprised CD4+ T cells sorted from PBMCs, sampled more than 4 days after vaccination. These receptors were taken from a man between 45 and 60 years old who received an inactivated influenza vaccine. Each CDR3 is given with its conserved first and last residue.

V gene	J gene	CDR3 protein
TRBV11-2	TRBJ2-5	CASSPGVGQYF
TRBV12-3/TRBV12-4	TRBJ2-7	CASSFFQVDSYEQYF
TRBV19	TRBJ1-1	CASSIRTGIGAEAFF
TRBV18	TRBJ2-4	CASSPGPRRGNIQYF
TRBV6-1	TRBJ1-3	CASSMRRVSGNTIYF
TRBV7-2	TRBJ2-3	CASSLRFSGRSDTQYF
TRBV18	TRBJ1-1	CASSPPKRTGGAGGNTEAFF
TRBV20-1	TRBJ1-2	CSAREGHYYGYTF
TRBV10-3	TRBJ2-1	CAISGLAGATYNEQFF
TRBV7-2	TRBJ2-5	CASSYRIQETQYF
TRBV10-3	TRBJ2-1	CAIKTSGGEQFF
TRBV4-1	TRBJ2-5	CASSQGRGVQETQYF
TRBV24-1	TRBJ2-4	CATSDSGIKNIQYF
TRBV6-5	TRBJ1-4	CASSYSRFGGANEKLFF
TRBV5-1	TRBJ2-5	CASSVGLAGRIQETQYF
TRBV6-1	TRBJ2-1	CASSPFAAFPYNEQFF
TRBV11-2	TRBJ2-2	CASSLRRDSFTGELFF
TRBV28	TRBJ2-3	CASTRDSLPTQYF
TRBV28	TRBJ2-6	CASRRSSTGRSGANVLTF
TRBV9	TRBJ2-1	CASSVGSSGTYNEQFF
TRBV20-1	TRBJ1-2	CSAPKGNYGYTF
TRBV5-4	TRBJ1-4	CASSLGQGYEKLFF
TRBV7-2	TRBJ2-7	CASSLGGLAGYEQYF
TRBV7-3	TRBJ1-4	CASSSPVGLGEKLFF
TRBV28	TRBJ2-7	CASSSPGTRGSEQYF
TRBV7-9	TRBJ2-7	CASSSQTGTGPYEQYF
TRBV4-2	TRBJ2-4	CASSPLRAGGMGRDIQYF
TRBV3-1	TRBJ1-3	CASSLRTAGNTIYF
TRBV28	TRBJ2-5	CASSLREYWGETQYF
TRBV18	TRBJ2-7	CASSPQSGGPSQYF
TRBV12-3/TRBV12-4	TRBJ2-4	CASRSSGAKNIQYF
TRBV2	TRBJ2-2	CASRLAGAPMNTGELFF
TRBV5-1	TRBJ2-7	CASSLASIGEQYF
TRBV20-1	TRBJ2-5	CSARELRLAGGETQYF
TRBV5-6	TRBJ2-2	CASSLAPLAGAGELFF
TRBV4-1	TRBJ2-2	CASSLPHGRQGNTGELFF
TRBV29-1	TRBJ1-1	CSVEDQGQRAFF
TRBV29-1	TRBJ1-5	CSVQIGSNQPQHF
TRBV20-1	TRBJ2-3	CSGQEALGADTQYF
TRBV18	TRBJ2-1	CASSPRQTRQDEQFF
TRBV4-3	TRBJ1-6	CASSRTDGYNSPLHF
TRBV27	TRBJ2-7	CASSSGLVAEQYF
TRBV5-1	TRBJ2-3	CASSAPSLAGSTDTQYF
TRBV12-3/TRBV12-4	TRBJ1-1	CASSLQGAHTEAFF
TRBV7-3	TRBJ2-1	CASSSHANNEQFF
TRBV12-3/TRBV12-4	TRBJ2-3	CASSPHPGASDREVTQYF
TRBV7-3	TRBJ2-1	CASSLLAGMGYNEQFF
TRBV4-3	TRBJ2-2	CASSQDRGLPGELFF
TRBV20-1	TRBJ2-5	CSASIGQETQYF
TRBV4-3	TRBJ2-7	CASSQDSTGRSYEQYF
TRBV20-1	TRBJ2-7	CSAPRAGMAYEQYF
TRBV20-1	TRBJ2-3	CSALGGSGGGYTQYF
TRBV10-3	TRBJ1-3	CAINDRVGNTIYF
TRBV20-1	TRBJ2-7	CSARKGVGSYEQYF
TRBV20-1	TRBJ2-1	CSAREGTTNNEQFF
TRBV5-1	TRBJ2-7	CASSLRQVEDEQYF
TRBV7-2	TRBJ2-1	CASSKTGTGGRNEQFF
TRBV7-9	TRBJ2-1	CASRLLSGSNNEQFF
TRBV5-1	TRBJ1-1	CASSVSGTGSLGEAFF